This T cell receptor (beta chain) was sequenced during a study of siplizumab effects on memory and regulatory T cells. Only in-frame clones appear in the TCRdb table, and some are missing; sequencing was by immunoSEQ multiplex PCR. Here the sample spans roughly 120,000 clones, 80% to 95% being singletons. This CDR3 is built from 15 residues. V lost 0 bases and J 11 bases, leaving 20 bases between the germline ends. Looked up from germline, CDR1 is SGHRS and CDR2 is YFSETQ. The rearrangement uses TRBV5-1 and TRBJ1-1, with D uncertain. This TCR was recovered from a human donor in good health. Material: CD4+ T cells sorted from blood. CDR3 bases: TGCGCCAGCAGCTTGGCCCTGAGGAATCTATCCCCCGCTTTCTTT. Amino acids: CASSLALRNLSPAFF.